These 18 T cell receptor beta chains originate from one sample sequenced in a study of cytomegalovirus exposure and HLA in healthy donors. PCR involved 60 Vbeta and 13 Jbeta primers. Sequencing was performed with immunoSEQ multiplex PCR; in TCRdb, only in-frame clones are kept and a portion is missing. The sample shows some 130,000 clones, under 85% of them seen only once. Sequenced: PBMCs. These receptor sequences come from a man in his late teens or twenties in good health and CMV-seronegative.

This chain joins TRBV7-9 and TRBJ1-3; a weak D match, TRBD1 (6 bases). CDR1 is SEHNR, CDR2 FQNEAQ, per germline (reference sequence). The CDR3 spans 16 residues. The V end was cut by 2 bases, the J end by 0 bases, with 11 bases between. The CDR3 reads CASSLTTQGSGNTIYF. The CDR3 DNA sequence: TGTGCCAGCAGCTTAACTACACAGGGCTCTGGAAACACCATATATTTT.

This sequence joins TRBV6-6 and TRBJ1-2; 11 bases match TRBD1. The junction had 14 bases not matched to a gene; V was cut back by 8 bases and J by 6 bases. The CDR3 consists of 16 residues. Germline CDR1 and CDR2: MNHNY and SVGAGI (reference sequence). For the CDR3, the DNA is TGTGCCAGCGTTCCAGGGACAGGGGGGTCTGAAAATGGCTACACCTTC. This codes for CASVPGTGGSENGYTF.

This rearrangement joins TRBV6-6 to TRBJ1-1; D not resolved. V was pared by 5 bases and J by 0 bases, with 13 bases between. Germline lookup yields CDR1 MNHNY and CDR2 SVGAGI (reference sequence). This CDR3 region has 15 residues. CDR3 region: CASSLSPGMNTEAFF. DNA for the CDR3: TGTGCCAGCAGTCTTTCTCCAGGAATGAACACTGAAGCTTTCTTT.

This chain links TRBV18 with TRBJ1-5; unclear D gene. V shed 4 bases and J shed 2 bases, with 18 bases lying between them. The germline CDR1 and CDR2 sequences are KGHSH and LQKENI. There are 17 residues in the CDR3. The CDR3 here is CASSLTETPEGNQPQHF. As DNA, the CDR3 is TGTGCCAGCTCACTAACCGAGACCCCCGAGGGCAATCAGCCCCAGCATTTT.

The CDR3: CASSPGQRSTDTQYF. CDR3 DNA: TGTGCCAGCAGCCCGGGACAGAGAAGCACAGATACGCAGTATTTT. V usage is TRBV7-3 and J usage is TRBJ2-3; TRBD1 matches at 7 bases. The CDR3 runs to 15 residues. Germline values: CDR1 SGHTA, CDR2 FQGTGA. With 5 bases clipped from V and 0 bases from J, the junction kept 5 bases outside the gene matches.

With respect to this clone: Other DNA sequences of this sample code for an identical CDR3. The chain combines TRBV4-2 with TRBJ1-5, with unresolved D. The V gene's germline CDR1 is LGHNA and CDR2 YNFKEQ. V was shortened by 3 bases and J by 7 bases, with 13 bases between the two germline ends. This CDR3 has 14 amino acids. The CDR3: CASSQEYLSQPQHF. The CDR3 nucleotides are TGTGCCAGCAGCCAGGAGTATTTGAGCCAGCCCCAGCATTTT.

Here the CDR3 reads CASSYPGQSTDTQYF. CDR3 nucleotides: TGTGCCAGCAGTTACCCGGGACAGAGCACAGATACGCAGTATTTT. The chain recombines TRBV6-6 with TRBJ2-3, with TRBD1 matching 7 bases. This CDR3 spans 15 amino acids. Trimming cost V 2 bases and J 0 bases; bases outside gene matches: 2. From germline, CDR1 is MNHNY and CDR2 SVGAGI (reference sequence).

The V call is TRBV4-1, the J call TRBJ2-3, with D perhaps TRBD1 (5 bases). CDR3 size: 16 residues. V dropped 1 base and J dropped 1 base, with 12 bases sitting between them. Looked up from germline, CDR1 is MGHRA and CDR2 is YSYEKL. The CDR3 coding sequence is TGCGCCAGCAGCCAAGTTCCTTACAGGCGCACAGATACGCAGTATTTT. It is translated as CASSQVPYRRTDTQYF.

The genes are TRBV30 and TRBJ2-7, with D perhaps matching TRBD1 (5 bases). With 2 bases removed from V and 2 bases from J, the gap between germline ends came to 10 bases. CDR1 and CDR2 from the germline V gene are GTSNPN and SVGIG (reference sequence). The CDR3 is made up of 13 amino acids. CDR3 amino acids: CAWSLTDPYEQYF. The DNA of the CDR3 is TGTGCCTGGAGTTTGACAGACCCCTACGAGCAGTACTTC.

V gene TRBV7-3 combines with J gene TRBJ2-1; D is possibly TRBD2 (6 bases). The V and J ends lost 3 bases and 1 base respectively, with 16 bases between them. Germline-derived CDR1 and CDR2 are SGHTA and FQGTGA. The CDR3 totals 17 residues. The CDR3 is CASSLGTGWGSYNEQFF. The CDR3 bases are TGTGCCAGCAGCTTGGGGACTGGGTGGGGATCCTACAATGAGCAGTTCTTC.

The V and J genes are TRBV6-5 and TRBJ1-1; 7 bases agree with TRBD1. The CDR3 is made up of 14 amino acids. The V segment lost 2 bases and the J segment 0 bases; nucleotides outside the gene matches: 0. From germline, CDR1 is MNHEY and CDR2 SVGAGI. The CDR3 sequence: CASSYGTVNTEAFF. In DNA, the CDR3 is TGTGCCAGCAGTTACGGGACAGTGAACACTGAAGCTTTCTTT.

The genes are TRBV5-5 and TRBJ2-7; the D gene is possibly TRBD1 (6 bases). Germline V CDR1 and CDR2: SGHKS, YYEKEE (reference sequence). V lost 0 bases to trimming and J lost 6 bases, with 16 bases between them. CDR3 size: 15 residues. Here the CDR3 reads CASSLGARGRGEQYF. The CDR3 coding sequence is TGTGCCAGCAGCTTGGGCGCCAGGGGCAGGGGCGAGCAGTACTTC.

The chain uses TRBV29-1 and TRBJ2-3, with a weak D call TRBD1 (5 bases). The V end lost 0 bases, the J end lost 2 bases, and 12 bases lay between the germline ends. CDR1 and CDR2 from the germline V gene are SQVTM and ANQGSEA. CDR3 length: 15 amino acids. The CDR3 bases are TGCAGCGTTGAAGATATACAGGATCCCACAGATACGCAGTATTTT. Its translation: CSVEDIQDPTDTQYF.

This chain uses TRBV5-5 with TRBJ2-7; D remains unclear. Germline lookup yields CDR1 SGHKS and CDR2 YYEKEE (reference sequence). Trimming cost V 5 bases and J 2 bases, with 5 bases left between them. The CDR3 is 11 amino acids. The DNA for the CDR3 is TGTGCCAGCAGACAAACCTACGAGCAGTACTTC. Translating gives CASRQTYEQYF.

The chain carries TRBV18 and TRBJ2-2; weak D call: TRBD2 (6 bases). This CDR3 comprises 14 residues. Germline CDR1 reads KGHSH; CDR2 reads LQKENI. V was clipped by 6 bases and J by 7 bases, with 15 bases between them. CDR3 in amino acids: CASSPFGGVGELFF. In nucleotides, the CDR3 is TGTGCCAGCTCCCCGTTTGGAGGGGTCGGGGAGCTGTTTTTT.

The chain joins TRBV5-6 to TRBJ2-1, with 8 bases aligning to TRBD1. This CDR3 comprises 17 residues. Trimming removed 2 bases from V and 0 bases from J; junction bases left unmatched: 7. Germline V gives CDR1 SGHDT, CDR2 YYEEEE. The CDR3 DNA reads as TGTGCCAGCAGCTTCCCCCGACAGGGGAGCTCCTACAATGAGCAGTTCTTC. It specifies CASSFPRQGSSYNEQFF.

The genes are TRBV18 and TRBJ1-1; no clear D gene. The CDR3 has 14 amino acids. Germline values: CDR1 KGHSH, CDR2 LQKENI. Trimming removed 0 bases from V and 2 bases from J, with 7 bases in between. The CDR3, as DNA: TGTGCCAGCTCACCACCCCGGTCAAACACTGAAGCTTTCTTT. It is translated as CASSPPRSNTEAFF.

CDR3 in DNA: TGTGCCAGCAGCTTAGTGGAGGGGAGCCAAGAGACCCAGTACTTC. It yields the protein CASSLVEGSQETQYF. The chain uses TRBV7-9 and TRBJ2-5; a weak D match, TRBD2 (6 bases). V lost 1 base and J 1 base, leaving 10 bases between the germline ends. The CDR3 totals 15 residues. The germline V gene encodes CDR1 SEHNR and CDR2 FQNEAQ (reference sequence).